A selection of T cell receptor beta chains follows, all from one sample in a study of CD8+ T cells in alopecia areata. Measured with immunoSEQ multiplex PCR; TCRdb has only the in-frame clones, and not every one. The table includes about 99,000 clones, 55% detected once. Sequencing input: CD4+ T cells sorted from blood. The receptor source for this set is a human donor in good health. Both conserved end residues are part of each CDR3. Only part of the rows carry a size: once, few, many, or a class if the clone is expanded.

>-|TRBV11-2
CASSDTGTPLDTQYF
>-|TRBV7-9
CASSFPGLAGGYASYEQYF
>-|TRBV6-1
CASSGKSPAGQSSYNEQFF
>-|TRBV29-1
CSVDSGRETQYF
>-|TRBV6-1
CATPPGGGRYGYTF
>few|TRBV29-1
CSASGTSRTQYF
>few|TRBV5-1
CASRRDTWNSPLHF
>-|TRBV7-3
CASSFGLVGNEQFF
>many|TRBV7-2
CASSLAWGEPTGELFF
>-|TRBV7-9
CASNPGRGLSTDTQYF
>-|TRBV5-1
CASSLEGLGGAF
>few|TRBV28
CASSSLGQGINSPLHF
>-|TRBV30
CAWSEHSGRASPLHF
>-|TRBV4-2
CASSHPKGQGPFYEQYF
>-|TRBV4-2
CASSQAAGGPTDTQYF
>many|TRBV18
CASSQGMITDTQYF
>-|TRBV7-2
CASSHYTDTQYF
>few|TRBV18
CASSEDRRQPQHF
>-|TRBV6-5
CASSYSGGLEGYTF
>-|TRBV28
CASSSIGSGQGLREQYF
>-|TRBV18
CASSPLPGGRTDTQYF
>-|TRBV10-3
CAISDTGRSYGYTF
>-|TRBV27
CASSWNGSLSGLRTEAFF
>-|TRBV11-2
CASSFTDLYEQFF
>-|TRBV15
CATSMRLQGVYGYTF
>-|TRBV11-1
CASSLTEETQYF
>-|TRBV29-1
CSVGRGRGGEQFF
>-|TRBV7-3
CASSGEVGRFSGANVLTF
>few|TRBV29-1
CSAWGTGSIIGYGYTF
>-|TRBV6-1
CASSRPRRYGYTF
>-|TRBV19
CASSGWGTGELFF